The 4 T cell receptor beta chains presented below share a single source sample, sequenced in a study of T-cell memory formation after mild COVID-19. TCRdb ran MiXCR on the 5' RACE reads and lists one entry per CDR3 protein. The sample shows around 340,000 distinct CDR3 sequences, roughly 14% of them seen only once. The sample was PBMCs or a T cell subset sorted from them (not recorded which). The receptors come from a man aged 18 to 29 who had mild COVID-19 (a few samples of this study predate the infection). Cell type and time point are not known.

This clonotype was seen only a few times. This sequence joins TRBV3-2 and TRBJ2-5; TRBD1 is taken as the D call from the table, unchecked against the DNA. TRBV3-2 is given as a pseudogene. The CDR3 extends over 15 amino acids. CDR3 region: CASVAGAAPEETQYF. The CDR3 bases are TGTGCCAGCGTCGCAGGCGCCGCCCCCGAAGAGACCCAGTACTTC.

The chain couples TRBV4-1 to TRBJ2-1, with TRBD2 matching 10 bases. The CDR3 spans 18 residues. The V gene end was trimmed by 3 bases and the J gene end by 8 bases; junction bases not matched to a gene: 16. Germline V gene sequence: CDR1 MGHRA, CDR2 YSYEKL. The CDR3 here is CASSHRGHGLAVPHEQFF. CDR3 coding DNA: TGCGCCAGCAGCCACAGGGGGCACGGACTAGCGGTACCTCATGAGCAGTTCTTC.

The chain uses TRBV15 and TRBJ2-1; D is unresolved. This CDR3 is built from 14 residues. Germline loops: CDR1 LNHNV, CDR2 YYDKDF (reference sequence). Trimming took off 4 bases at V and 0 bases at J, with 7 bases between the two ends. CDR3 loop: CATSNIGSYNEQFF. The CDR3 region has the DNA TGTGCCACCAGCAATATTGGCTCCTACAATGAGCAGTTCTTC. Full variable domain (missing parts from reference TRBV15 and TRBJ2-1): DAMVIQNPRYQVTQFGKPVTLSCSQTLNHNVMYWYQQKSSQAPKLLFHYYDKDFNNEADTPDNFQSRRPNTSFCFLDIRSPGLGDTAMYLCATSNIGSYNEQFFGPGTRLTVL.

This clonotype appeared a few times. The chain links TRBV11-1 to TRBJ2-5, with D maybe TRBD2 (5 bases). The CDR3 loop spans 16 amino acids. Germline V gives CDR1 SGHAT, CDR2 FQDESV (reference sequence). Trimming left V 1 base short and J 2 bases short, with 14 bases between. The CDR3 region is CASSLGLGVRQETQYF. In DNA form, the CDR3 reads TGTGCCAGCAGCTTAGGCCTGGGAGTACGGCAAGAGACCCAGTACTTC.